This TCR beta chain stems from a study of blood T cell repertoires in COVID-19. Turning to the study itself: COVID-19 samples collected from the United States, Italy and Spain covered acute and convalescent phases. Nucleic acid was either cDNA or gDNA, and it came from T cells, B-cell-depleted T cells, or PBMCs.

Original processing methods: Amplified reference gene primers provided the basis for estimating nucleated cell counts. Libraries were prepared by immunoSEQ multiplex PCR; TCRdb keeps only in-frame clonotypes and omits some of them. The DNA was the basis for D and trimming; V, J and clone size are from that table. The data hold 200,000 to 300,000 clones, with around nine tenths observed a single time. Seattle patient enrollment occurred during active infection, with longitudinal follow-up thereafter. Germline assignment: CDR1 ENHRY and CDR2 SYGVKD. CDR3 length: 12 residues. The ends were cut back, 10 bases at V and 8 bases at J, with 14 bases in the middle.

Sequencing was carried out using peripheral blood. This receptor was taken from a woman aged 55-75 years with COVID-19, enrolled during active disease. V is TRBV10-3 and J is TRBJ1-4; a possible D gene is TRBD1 (6 bases). CDR3 nucleotides: TGTGCCACCAAAGGGACACTCGAAAAACTGTTTTTT. It encodes CATKGTLEKLFF.